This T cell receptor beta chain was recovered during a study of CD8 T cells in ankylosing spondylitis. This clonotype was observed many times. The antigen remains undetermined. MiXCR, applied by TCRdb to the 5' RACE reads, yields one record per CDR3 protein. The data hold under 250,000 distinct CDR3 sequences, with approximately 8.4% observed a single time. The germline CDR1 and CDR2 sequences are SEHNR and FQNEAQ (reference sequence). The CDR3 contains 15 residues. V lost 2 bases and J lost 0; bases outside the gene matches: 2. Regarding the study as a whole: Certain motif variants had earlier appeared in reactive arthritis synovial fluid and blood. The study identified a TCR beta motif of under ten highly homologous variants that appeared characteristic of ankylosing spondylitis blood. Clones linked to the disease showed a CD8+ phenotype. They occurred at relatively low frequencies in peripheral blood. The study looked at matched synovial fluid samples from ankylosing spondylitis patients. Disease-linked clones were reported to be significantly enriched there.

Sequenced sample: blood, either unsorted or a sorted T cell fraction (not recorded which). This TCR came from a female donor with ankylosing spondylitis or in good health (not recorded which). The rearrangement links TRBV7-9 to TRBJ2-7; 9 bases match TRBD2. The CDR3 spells CASSLLAGSSYEQYF. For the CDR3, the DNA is TGTGCCAGCAGCTTACTAGCGGGGAGCTCCTACGAGCAGTACTTC.